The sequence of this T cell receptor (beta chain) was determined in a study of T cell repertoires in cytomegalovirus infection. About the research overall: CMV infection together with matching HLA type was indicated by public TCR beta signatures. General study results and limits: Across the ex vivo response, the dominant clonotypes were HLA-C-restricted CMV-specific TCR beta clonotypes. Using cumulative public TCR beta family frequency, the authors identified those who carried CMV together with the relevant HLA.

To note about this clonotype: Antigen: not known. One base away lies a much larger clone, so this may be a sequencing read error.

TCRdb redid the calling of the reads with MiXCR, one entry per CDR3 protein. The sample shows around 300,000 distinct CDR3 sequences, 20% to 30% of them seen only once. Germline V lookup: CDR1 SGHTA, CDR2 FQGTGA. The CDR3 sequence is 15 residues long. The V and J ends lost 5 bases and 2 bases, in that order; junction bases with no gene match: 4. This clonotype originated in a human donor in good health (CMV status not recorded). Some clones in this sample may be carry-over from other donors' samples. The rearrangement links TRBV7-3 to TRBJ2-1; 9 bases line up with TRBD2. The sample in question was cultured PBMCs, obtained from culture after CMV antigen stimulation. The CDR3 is CASSISGSAYNEQFF. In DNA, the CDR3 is TGTGCCAGCAGCATTAGCGGGAGCGCCTACAATGAGCAGTTCTTC.